This note documents a single T cell receptor beta chain sequence. The sample comes from a study of technical replicates of blood from a few donors. Germline CDR1 MNHNS, CDR2 SASEGT. The CDR3 runs to 13 residues. Trimming removed 8 bases from V and 0 bases from J; junction bases left unmatched: 4. TCRdb's table, derived via immunoSEQ multiplex PCR, lists solely in-frame clones and lacks some. The data show under 100,000 clones, with roughly 85% seen just once and 4.5% to 5.5% held by the top ten. This sequence was found in a human donor in good health. Some clones in this sample may be carry-over from other donors' samples. J is TRBJ2-7 and V is TRBV6-1; 7 bases are a match to TRBD1. Sample: PBMCs. Written as DNA, the CDR3 is TGTGCCAGCGTGGGACAGCACTCCTACGAGCAGTACTTC. Its translation is CASVGQHSYEQYF.